This T cell receptor (beta chain) appears in the sequencing data of a study of blood T cell repertoires in COVID-19. V was pared by 0 bases and J by 0 bases, with 6 bases between. Germline lookup yields CDR1 SGHDT and CDR2 YYEEEE. The CDR3 covers 14 residues. Participants came from about 23 US areas, aged roughly 18 to 89 years. Cohort 3 donors were reported recovered after two negative PCRs, clearance, or symptom resolution. The method was immunoSEQ multiplex PCR; TCRdb's version includes in-frame clones alone and lacks a portion of them. The sample holds some 400,000 clones, approximately 89% seen once.

The sample taken for sequencing was PBMCs or T cells enriched from blood (not recorded which). The source of this sequence is a man aged 30 to 39 who had recovered from COVID-19. V and J are TRBV5-6 and TRBJ1-1; D is ambiguous. CDR3 in amino acids: CASSLVGVNTEAFF. CDR3 in DNA: TGTGCCAGCAGCTTGGTCGGGGTGAACACTGAAGCTTTCTTT.